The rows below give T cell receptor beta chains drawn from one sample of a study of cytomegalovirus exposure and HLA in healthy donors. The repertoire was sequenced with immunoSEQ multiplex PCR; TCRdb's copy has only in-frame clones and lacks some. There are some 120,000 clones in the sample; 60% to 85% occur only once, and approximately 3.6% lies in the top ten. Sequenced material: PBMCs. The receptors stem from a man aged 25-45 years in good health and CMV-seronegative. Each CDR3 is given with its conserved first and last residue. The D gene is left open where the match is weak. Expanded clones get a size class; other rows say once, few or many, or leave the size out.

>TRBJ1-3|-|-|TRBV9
CASSLRTAGNTIYF
TGTGCCAGCAGCCTCCGGACAGCTGGAAACACCATATATTTT
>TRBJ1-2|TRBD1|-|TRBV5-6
CASSLRQGDGYTF
TGTGCCAGCAGCCTCCGACAGGGTGATGGCTACACCTTC
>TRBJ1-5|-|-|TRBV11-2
CASSLGQYSNQPQHF
TGTGCCAGCAGCTTAGGACAGTATAGCAATCAGCCCCAGCATTTT
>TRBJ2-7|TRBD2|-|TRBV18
CASSPIGASGAPYEQYF
TGTGCCAGCTCACCAATTGGGGCTAGCGGGGCCCCCTACGAGCAGTACTTC
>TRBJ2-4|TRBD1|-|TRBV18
CASSPRQGEGIQYF
TGTGCCAGCTCACCACGACAGGGTGAGGGCATTCAGTACTTC
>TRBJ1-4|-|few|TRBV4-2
CASSHGDGGNNEKLFF
TGTGCCAGCAGCCATGGGGACGGGGGTAATAATGAAAAACTGTTTTTT
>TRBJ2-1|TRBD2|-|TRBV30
CASRLAGGDYNEQFF
TGTGCCTCCCGACTAGCGGGAGGTGACTACAATGAGCAGTTCTTC
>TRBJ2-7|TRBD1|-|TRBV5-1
CASSLARGLNYEQYF
TGCGCCAGCAGCTTGGCGAGGGGGCTAAACTACGAGCAGTACTTC
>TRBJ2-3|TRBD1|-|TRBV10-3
CAIMTGESDTQYF
TGTGCCATCATGACAGGGGAATCAGATACGCAGTATTTT
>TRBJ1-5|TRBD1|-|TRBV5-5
CASRFPSSYRGRNQPQHF
TGTGCCAGCAGGTTCCCTTCTTCGTACAGGGGACGCAATCAGCCCCAGCATTTT
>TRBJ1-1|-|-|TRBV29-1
CSVDRGNTEAFF
TGCAGCGTTGACAGAGGGAACACTGAAGCTTTCTTT
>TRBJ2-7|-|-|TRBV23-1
CASRQGQLPLLYEQYF
TGCGCCAGCAGACAAGGACAGCTCCCCCTCCTCTACGAGCAGTACTTC
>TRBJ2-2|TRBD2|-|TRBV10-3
CAISSGTPGGTGELFF
TGTGCCATCTCAAGCGGGACTCCGGGAGGCACCGGGGAGCTGTTTTTT
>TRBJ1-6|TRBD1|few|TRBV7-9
CASSLGDRDNSPLHF
TGTGCCAGCAGCCTCGGGGACAGAGATAATTCACCCCTCCACTTT
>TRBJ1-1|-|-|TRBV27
CASSLSIALITEAFF
TGTGCCAGCAGTTTATCCATCGCACTTATCACTGAAGCTTTCTTT
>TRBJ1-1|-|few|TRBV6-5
CASSYSRGTEAFF
TGTGCCAGCAGTTACTCGCGGGGGACTGAAGCTTTCTTT
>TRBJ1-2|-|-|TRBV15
CATSGLGGRAYGYTF
TGTGCCACCAGCGGCCTAGGTGGCAGGGCCTATGGCTACACCTTC
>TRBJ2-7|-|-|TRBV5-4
CASSSQQGYEQYF
TGTGCCAGCAGCTCCCAGCAGGGATACGAGCAGTACTTC
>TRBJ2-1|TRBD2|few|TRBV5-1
CASSFRTSGNEQFF
TGCGCCAGCAGCTTTCGGACTAGCGGCAATGAGCAGTTCTTC
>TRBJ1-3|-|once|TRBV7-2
CASSLSGMGNTIYF
TGTGCCAGCAGTCTGTCGGGGATGGGAAACACCATATATTTT
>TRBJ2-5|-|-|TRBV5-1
CASSLTQGLRNQETQYF
TGCGCCAGCAGCTTAACACAGGGTTTAAGGAACCAAGAGACCCAGTACTTC
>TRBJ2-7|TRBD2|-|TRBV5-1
CASSLAGGSTYEQYF
TGCGCCAGCAGCTTGGCCGGCGGGAGCACCTACGAGCAGTACTTC
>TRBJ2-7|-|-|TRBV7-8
CASSLGGPNEQYF
TGTGCCAGCAGCTTAGGGGGCCCCAACGAGCAGTACTTC
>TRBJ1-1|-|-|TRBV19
CASSTRVTGPTEAFF
TGTGCCAGTAGCACCAGGGTTACAGGGCCCACTGAAGCTTTCTTT
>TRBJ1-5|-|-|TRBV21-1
CASTEDSSDVLPQHF
TGTGCCAGCACTGAAGACAGCTCTGATGTCTTGCCCCAGCATTTT
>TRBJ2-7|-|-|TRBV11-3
CASSNRADEQYF
TGTGCCAGCAGCAACAGGGCCGACGAGCAGTACTTC
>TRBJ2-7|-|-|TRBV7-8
CASSPGTSDEQYF
TGTGCCAGCAGCCCCGGGACATCGGATGAGCAGTACTTC
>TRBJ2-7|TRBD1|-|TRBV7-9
CASSPGDRSYEQYF
TGTGCCAGCAGCCCGGGGGACAGGAGCTACGAGCAGTACTTC
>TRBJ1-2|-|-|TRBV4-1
CASSQVGVEGYTF
TGCGCCAGCAGCCAAGTAGGGGTCGAGGGCTACACCTTC
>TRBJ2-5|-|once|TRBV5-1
CASSLVRGETQYF
TGCGCCAGCAGCTTGGTTCGGGGGGAGACCCAGTACTTC
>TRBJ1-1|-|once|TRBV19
CASSATGFTEAFF
TGTGCCAGTAGTGCGACAGGATTCACTGAAGCTTTCTTT
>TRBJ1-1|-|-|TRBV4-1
CASSQVGETEAFF
TGCGCCAGCAGCCAAGTTGGAGAAACTGAAGCTTTCTTT
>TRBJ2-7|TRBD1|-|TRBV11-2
CASSSGQGTYSYEQYF
TGTGCCAGCAGCTCCGGACAGGGGACCTACTCCTACGAGCAGTACTTC
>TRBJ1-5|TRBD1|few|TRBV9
CASSADRVYQPQHF
TGTGCCAGCAGCGCGGACAGGGTGTATCAGCCCCAGCATTTT
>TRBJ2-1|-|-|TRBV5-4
CASSLGGGRDNEQFF
TGTGCCAGCAGCCTGGGCGGGGGCCGAGACAATGAGCAGTTCTTC
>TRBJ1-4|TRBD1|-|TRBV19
CASRQGPGEKLFF
TGTGCCAGTAGACAGGGGCCAGGTGAAAAACTGTTTTTT
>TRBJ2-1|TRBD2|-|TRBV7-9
CASSLKPGGQNEQFF
TGTGCCAGCAGCTTAAAGCCGGGGGGGCAAAATGAGCAGTTCTTC
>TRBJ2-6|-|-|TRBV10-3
CAISDNNSGANVLTF
TGTGCCATCAGTGATAACAACTCTGGGGCCAACGTCCTGACTTTC
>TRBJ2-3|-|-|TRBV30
CAWKRGASTDTQYF
TGTGCCTGGAAACGCGGGGCTAGCACAGATACGCAGTATTTT
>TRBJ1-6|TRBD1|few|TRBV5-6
CASSFIDRGVHNSPLHF
TGTGCCAGCAGCTTTATCGACAGGGGCGTTCATAATTCACCCCTCCACTTT
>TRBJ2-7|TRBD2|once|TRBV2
CASVTSGRKGTDEQYF
TGTGCCAGCGTGACTAGCGGGAGGAAGGGGACGGACGAGCAGTACTTC
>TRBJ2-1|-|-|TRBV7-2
CASTAATYNEQFF
TGTGCCAGCACCGCCGCGACTTACAATGAGCAGTTCTTC